A selection of T cell receptor beta chains follows, all from one sample in a study of blood T cell repertoires in COVID-19. The protocol was immunoSEQ multiplex PCR, while the TCRdb copy is restricted to in-frame clones and leaves out a portion. The sample includes approximately 220,000 clones, roughly 84% seen only once; the top ten take approximately 2.9%. Sequences were obtained from peripheral blood. The receptors come from a young woman who had recovered from COVID-19. CDR3s include the opening cysteine and the closing phenylalanine or tryptophan. D genes are given only for firm matches. Size tells how often a clone was seen (once, few, many) or the class of an expanded clone, and some rows leave it out.

v_call,clone_size,j_call,d_call,cdr3_nt,cdr3_aa
TRBV24-1,once,TRBJ2-1,TRBD2,TGTGCCACCAGTGATTTGACTAGCGGGAGAAATGAGCAGTTCTTC,CATSDLTSGRNEQFF
TRBV28,NA,TRBJ2-2,NA,TGTGCCAGCAGTTTACTGCAGACGAACACCGGGGAGCTGTTTTTT,CASSLLQTNTGELFF
TRBV30,NA,TRBJ1-2,TRBD1,TGTGCCTGGGGTCCCGGGACAGGGGATGGCTACACCTTC,CAWGPGTGDGYTF
TRBV5-1,NA,TRBJ1-3,NA,TGCGCCAGCAGCCCACAGGTCTCTGGAAACACCATATATTTT,CASSPQVSGNTIYF
TRBV5-4,NA,TRBJ2-3,NA,TGTGCCAGCAGCCAAGGGGCGGGGACTAGCACAGATACGCAGTATTTT,CASSQGAGTSTDTQYF
TRBV3-1/TRBV3-2,few,TRBJ1-4,TRBD1,TGTGCCAGCAGCCGGGACAGGGGGGGGACTAATGAAAAACTGTTTTTT,CASSRDRGGTNEKLFF
TRBV18,NA,TRBJ1-1,NA,TGTGCCAGCTCTCCAAATGGAGACACTGAAGCTTTCTTT,CASSPNGDTEAFF
TRBV25-1,few,TRBJ1-6,NA,TGTGCCAGCAGGGAGAGCTCCTATAATTCACCCCTCCACTTT,CASRESSYNSPLHF
TRBV5-1,NA,TRBJ1-1,TRBD1,TGCGCCAGCAGCTTGACACAGGGGAGGCCTGAAGCTTTCTTT,CASSLTQGRPEAFF
TRBV5-1,NA,TRBJ2-3,TRBD2,TGCGCCAGCAAACCGGGACTAGCATCAGATACGCAGTATTTT,CASKPGLASDTQYF
TRBV11-2,NA,TRBJ1-1,NA,TGTGCCAGCAGCTTATATTCAGGGGACACTGAAGCTTTCTTT,CASSLYSGDTEAFF
TRBV28,NA,TRBJ2-7,NA,TGTGCCAGCAGTAGCGGGACACCTCTCTCCTACGAGCAGTACTTC,CASSSGTPLSYEQYF
TRBV9,NA,TRBJ2-1,NA,TGTGCCAGCAGCGTAGAGGGGCTGGGGCAGTTCTTC,CASSVEGLGQFF
TRBV27,few,TRBJ2-2,NA,TGTGCCAGCAGCTTCCCGCCGGGCACCGGGGAGCTGTTTTTT,CASSFPPGTGELFF
TRBV2,NA,TRBJ2-1,NA,TGTGCCAGCAGTGAGGAGGGTCTAGCTGCGAATTTCTACAATGAGCAGTTCTTC,CASSEEGLAANFYNEQFF
TRBV15,NA,TRBJ2-7,NA,TGTGCCACCAGCAGGGGGGGACGGACAATCCCCGAGCAGTACTTC,CATSRGGRTIPEQYF
TRBV28,NA,TRBJ2-7,TRBD1,TGTGCCAGCAGTTCCCCCGGGACAGACTACGAGCAGTACTTC,CASSSPGTDYEQYF
TRBV24-1,NA,TRBJ2-1,TRBD2,TGTGCCACCAGTGATTTTGGGGGGGAGCGGGAGCTTGGAAATGAGCAGTTCTTC,CATSDFGGERELGNEQFF
TRBV5-1,few,TRBJ1-1,NA,TGCGCCAGCTCGCAATCTAAGAACACTGAAGCTTTCTTT,CASSQSKNTEAFF
TRBV18,NA,TRBJ2-5,TRBD2,TGTGCCAGCTCACCACGGACTAGCCAAGAGACCCAGTACTTC,CASSPRTSQETQYF
TRBV10-3,NA,TRBJ1-2,NA,TGTGCCATCCTCCGGGACATACCTAACTATGGCTACACCTTC,CAILRDIPNYGYTF
TRBV28,NA,TRBJ2-5,TRBD2,TGTGCCAGCACACCGAGACTAGCGGGAGGGCCGAGAGAGACCCAGTACTTC,CASTPRLAGGPRETQYF
TRBV6-6,NA,TRBJ2-1,NA,TGTGCCAGCAGTGCAACTAGGGAGTCCTACAATGAGCAGTTCTTC,CASSATRESYNEQFF
TRBV10-3,once,TRBJ1-3,TRBD1,TGTGCCATCAGTGACACGACAGGGGTCCTCTCCGGAAACACCATATATTTT,CAISDTTGVLSGNTIYF
TRBV2,NA,TRBJ1-4,NA,TGTGCCAGCAGTGAATGGGGAGCGGAAGAAAAACTGTTTTTT,CASSEWGAEEKLFF
TRBV6-5,few,TRBJ1-2,TRBD1,TGTGCCAGCAGTTGGGACAGGCGAAACTATGGCTACACCTTC,CASSWDRRNYGYTF
TRBV4-1,NA,TRBJ2-7,TRBD2,TGCGCCAGCAGCCAGCCACGACCTAGCGGGAGGGCCGCATTCGAAGAGCAGTACTTC,CASSQPRPSGRAAFEEQYF
TRBV7-2,few,TRBJ1-5,TRBD1,TGTGCCAGCAGCTTAATGACAGGGACCTCGGGCCAGCCCCAGCATTTT,CASSLMTGTSGQPQHF
TRBV11-2,NA,TRBJ2-7,TRBD1,TGTGCCAGCAGCTCCTCCGACAGGGGAGACCACGAGCAGTACTTC,CASSSSDRGDHEQYF
TRBV9,NA,TRBJ2-5,NA,TGTGCCAGCAGCGTTGAGGTGTCAGAGACCCAGTACTTC,CASSVEVSETQYF
TRBV28,NA,TRBJ1-1,NA,TGTGCCAGCAGTTTATTGGCTGTCGAAGCTTTCTTT,CASSLLAVEAFF
TRBV5-8,NA,TRBJ1-5,NA,TGTGCCAGCAGCTTGAGGGCAGGGGCGCCCAATCAGCCCCAGCATTTT,CASSLRAGAPNQPQHF
TRBV5-1,NA,TRBJ2-3,NA,TGCGCCAGCAGTTTGGAGGCTAGCTTTGACACAGATACGCAGTATTTT,CASSLEASFDTDTQYF
TRBV5-1,NA,TRBJ2-7,TRBD1,TGCGCCAGCAGCTCGTTCTCTACCTACGGACAGGCAGGGGTCTTC,CASSSFSTYGQAGVF
TRBV2,NA,TRBJ1-5,NA,TGTGCCAGCAGTGTTTTGCTCGTACTCGGGCCCCAGCATTTT,CASSVLLVLGPQHF
TRBV4-1,NA,TRBJ2-1,TRBD2,TGCGCCAGCAGTCAGGGACTAGCGGGTTACAATGAGCAGTTCTTC,CASSQGLAGYNEQFF
TRBV4-1,NA,TRBJ1-4,TRBD1,TGCGCCAGCAGCCAAGACGACAGGGGAAATGAAAAACTGTTTTTT,CASSQDDRGNEKLFF
TRBV6-6,NA,TRBJ1-2,TRBD1,TGTGCCGCACAGGGACAGTCTAACTATGGCTACACCTTC,CAAQGQSNYGYTF
TRBV28,NA,TRBJ2-2,TRBD1,TGTGCCAGCAGGACAGGGGCGGTCACCGGGGAGCTGTTTTTT,CASRTGAVTGELFF
TRBV5-4,few,TRBJ2-1,NA,TGTGCCAGCAGCTCCGGGGAATACAGGGAAAGGAACAATGAGCAGTTCTTC,CASSSGEYRERNNEQFF
TRBV15,NA,TRBJ2-7,TRBD1,TGTGCCACCAGGCTAGAACAGGGGTCCTACGAGCAGTACTTC,CATRLEQGSYEQYF
TRBV6-1,NA,TRBJ2-7,NA,TGTGCCAGCAGTGAATCTCAGGGGCTCCTCGAGCAGTACTTC,CASSESQGLLEQYF
TRBV27,NA,TRBJ2-7,TRBD1,TGTGCCAGCAAGAACACAGGGGGTTACGAGCAGTACTTC,CASKNTGGYEQYF
TRBV12-5,NA,TRBJ1-6,NA,TGTGCTAGTGGTTTCGGAGGTGACAATTCACCCCTCCACTTT,CASGFGGDNSPLHF
TRBV28,NA,TRBJ1-2,NA,TGTGCCAGCAGTTTAAGCTCCTATGGCTACACCTTC,CASSLSSYGYTF
TRBV5-1,NA,TRBJ2-7,TRBD2,TGCGCCAGCAGCCAAACTCTAGCGGGAGTTGGGGTCAACGAGCAGTACTTC,CASSQTLAGVGVNEQYF
TRBV6-5,NA,TRBJ1-1,TRBD1,TGTGCCAGCAGTTACTCGGATACCGGGACAGCAGCTTTCTTT,CASSYSDTGTAAFF
TRBV2,NA,TRBJ2-1,TRBD2,TGTGCCAGCAGGGCCCTAGCGGGAGAAGGTGATGAGCAGTTCTTC,CASRALAGEGDEQFF
TRBV15,NA,TRBJ1-4,NA,TGTGCCACCAGCCTCGTCCAGGGAGGGGAAAAACTGTTTTTT,CATSLVQGGEKLFF
TRBV7-9,NA,TRBJ2-1,TRBD2,TGTGCCAGCAAAATCGGGACTAGCGATCCCACTGAGCAGTTCTTC,CASKIGTSDPTEQFF